The TCR beta chain under discussion was sequenced for a study of blood T cells in healthy people across ages. Primed by a sample-barcoded 5' primer and a J-beta primer mix, a second PCR proceeded for about 7 to 12 cycles. TCRdb used MiXCR to reprocess the 5' RACE reads, holding one entry per CDR3 protein. The sample holds about 1.5 million distinct CDR3 sequences, about 42% seen once. V shed 0 bases and J shed 1 base, with 3 bases lying between them. Germline CDR1 MGHRA, CDR2 YSYEKL. The CDR3 runs 14 residues. Sequencing input: blood. This clonotype originated in a woman in her late teens or twenties in good health. The chain has TRBV4-1 and TRBJ2-2; no clear D gene. In nucleotides, the CDR3 is TGCGCCAGCAGCCAAGAACAGAACACCGGGGAGCTGTTTTTT. It codes for CASSQEQNTGELFF.